The 25 T cell receptor beta chains below come from one sample, sequenced in a study of cytomegalovirus exposure and HLA in healthy donors. Vbeta (60) and Jbeta (13) primers were used in the PCR. TCRdb's table, derived via immunoSEQ multiplex PCR, lists solely in-frame clones and lacks some. The table for this sample gives over 55,000 clones. The material sequenced was PBMCs. These receptors originate from a boy younger than 18 in good health and CMV-seronegative.

The chain links TRBV6-1 to TRBJ2-7, with 8 bases matching TRBD1. The CDR3 extends over 14 amino acids. V lost 1 base, J lost 7 bases, and 6 bases stayed unmatched. Germline V CDR1 and CDR2: MNHNS, SASEGT. CDR3 sequence: CASSEGQGSREQYF. DNA of the CDR3: TGTGCCAGCAGTGAAGGACAGGGGAGTCGGGAGCAGTACTTC.

The chain links TRBV5-1 to TRBJ2-7; TRBD1 matches 8 bases. Germline CDR1 SGHRS, CDR2 YFSETQ. This CDR3 contains 13 residues. The V gene end was trimmed by 5 bases and the J gene end by 6 bases; junction bases not matched to a gene: 7. The CDR3 nucleotides are TGCGCCAGCAGACCAAGACAGGGGAGCGAGCAGTACTTC. It yields the protein CASRPRQGSEQYF.

This chain links TRBV19 with TRBJ1-3; D is undetermined. Between the trimmed V and J ends, which lost 4 bases and 0 bases, there was a span of 7 bases. This CDR3 spans 14 amino acids. Germline V CDR1 and CDR2: LNHDA, SQIVND (reference sequence). The CDR3 is CASSRYISGNTIYF. CDR3 DNA sequence: TGTGCCAGTAGTAGATACATCTCTGGAAACACCATATATTTT.

V gene TRBV19 combines with J gene TRBJ2-1, with 8 bases that match TRBD2. With V trimmed by 7 bases and J by 7 bases, 6 bases remained unmatched. The germline gives CDR1 LNHDA, CDR2 SQIVND (reference sequence). The CDR3 extends over 13 amino acids. Written as DNA, the CDR3 is TGTGCCAGTACCCAGGTAGCGGGAAATGAGCAGTTCTTC. It specifies CASTQVAGNEQFF.

This rearrangement joins TRBV2 to TRBJ1-2; no definite D call. V shed 3 bases and J shed 4 bases, with 15 bases lying between them. The CDR3 spans 15 residues. The germline CDR1 and CDR2 sequences are SNHLY and FYNNEI. CDR3 sequence: CASSEQEARGYGYTF. As DNA, the CDR3 is TGTGCCAGCAGTGAGCAGGAGGCCCGGGGCTATGGCTACACCTTC.

The chain couples TRBV6-5 to TRBJ2-7, with D tentatively TRBD1 (5 bases). The CDR3 loop spans 15 amino acids. CDR1 MNHEY and CDR2 SVGAGI come from the germline V gene. Trimming pared 0 bases from V and 6 bases from J, leaving 15 bases between. The CDR3 bases are TGTGCCAGCAGTTACTCCGGGCAGGGATTGGGCGAGCAGTACTTC. It encodes CASSYSGQGLGEQYF.

The chain uses TRBV6-4 and TRBJ2-5; 7 bases match TRBD1. The germline gives CDR1 MRHNA, CDR2 SNTAGT. CDR3 length equals 15 residues. After removal of 5 bases from V and 2 bases from J, the junction contained 8 bases not matched to a gene. The CDR3 bases are TGTGCCAGCAGTCGATCCACAGGGGTACAAGAGACCCAGTACTTC. It specifies CASSRSTGVQETQYF.

This CDR3 is CASSFAAGAYGYTF. CDR3 DNA sequence: TGTGCCAGCAGTTTTGCGGCAGGGGCCTATGGCTACACCTTC. The chain links TRBV6-6 to TRBJ1-2; maybe TRBD1 (6 bases). Germline V lookup: CDR1 MNHNY, CDR2 SVGAGI (reference sequence). The CDR3 is 14 amino acids. Trimming took 4 bases from V and 4 from J, leaving 13 bases between them.

CDR3 DNA sequence: TGTGCCGGAACAGACGGAAACTCTGGGGCCAACGTCCTGACTTTC. Amino acid sequence: CAGTDGNSGANVLTF. The chain is built from TRBV2 and TRBJ2-6; no firm D call. CDR1 SNHLY and CDR2 FYNNEI come from the germline V gene. The CDR3 extends over 15 amino acids. V lost 11 bases, J lost 0 bases, and 14 bases lay in between.

This sequence joins TRBV9 and TRBJ1-4, with 10 bases identical to TRBD1. V was pared by 0 bases and J by 6 bases, with 8 bases of the junction left unmatched. Germline lookup yields CDR1 SGDLS and CDR2 YYNGEE. CDR3 length: 17 residues. For the CDR3, the DNA is TGTGCCAGCAGCGTAGGGATGTCCGGGACAGGGGATGAAAAACTGTTTTTT. Encoded protein: CASSVGMSGTGDEKLFF.

The chain couples TRBV27 to TRBJ1-5; 9 bases fit TRBD1. Germline CDR1 MNHEY, CDR2 SMNVEV (reference sequence). The CDR3 has 16 amino acids. Losses at the gene ends were 4 bases for V and 5 bases for J; bases not matched to a gene: 9. CDR3 sequence reads: CASSSDVQGAYQPQHF. The CDR3 DNA reads as TGTGCCAGCAGTTCGGATGTACAGGGGGCCTATCAGCCCCAGCATTTT.

This chain joins TRBV5-1 and TRBJ2-3, with D possibly TRBD2 on 6 matching bases. Trimming left V 4 bases short and J 4 bases short, with 13 bases between. The CDR3 loop spans 14 amino acids. Germline V gene data show CDR1 as SGHRS and CDR2 as YFSETQ. The CDR3 loop reads CASSPPAGPDTQYF. In nucleotides, the CDR3 is TGCGCCAGCAGCCCCCCGGCGGGGCCAGATACGCAGTATTTT. Looking up the rest from reference TRBV5-1 and TRBJ2-3 gives the full variable domain: KAGVTQTPRYLIKTRGQQVTLSCSPISGHRSVSWYQQTPGQGLQFLFEYFSETQRNKGNFPGRFSGRQFSNSRSEMNVSTLELGDSALYLCASSPPAGPDTQYFGPGTRLTVL.

The V and J genes are TRBV19 and TRBJ1-5; 7 nucleotides line up with TRBD1. Trimming removed 6 bases from V and 4 bases from J; junction bases left unmatched: 15. This CDR3 contains 17 residues. Germline lookup yields CDR1 LNHDA and CDR2 SQIVND (reference sequence). CDR3 coding DNA: TGTGCCAGTAGCATATCCGGGACAGACCTGACAAATCAGCCCCAGCATTTT. Amino acid sequence: CASSISGTDLTNQPQHF. Using reference TRBV19 and TRBJ1-5 for the parts outside the CDR3, the full variable domain is DGGITQSPKYLFRKEGQNVTLSCEQNLNHDAMYWYRQDPGQGLRLIYYSQIVNDFQKGDIAEGYSVSREKKESFPLTVTSAQKNPTAFYLCASSISGTDLTNQPQHFGDGTRLSIL.

The chain recombines TRBV2 with TRBJ2-3; TRBD2 might be the D (6 bases). The CDR3 extends over 10 amino acids. Germline V CDR1 and CDR2: SNHLY, FYNNEI. Trimming pared 8 bases from V and 6 bases from J, leaving 6 bases between. The DNA for the CDR3 is TGTGCCAGCCGGGGGGATACGCAGTATTTT. Its protein is CASRGDTQYF. Full variable domain (outside the CDR3, taken from reference TRBV2 and TRBJ2-3): EPEVTQTPSHQVTQMGQEVILRCVPISNHLYFYWYRQILGQKVEFLVSFYNNEISEKSEIFDDQFSVERPDGSNFTLKIRSTKLEDSAMYFCASRGDTQYFGPGTRLTVL.

This chain joins TRBV23-1 and TRBJ2-3; 8 nucleotides line up with TRBD2. TRBV23-1 counts as an open reading frame of uncertain function. There are 13 residues in the CDR3. The V segment lost 2 bases and the J segment 14 bases; nucleotides outside the gene matches: 9. This CDR3 reads CASSQVQRENGYF. Here the CDR3 DNA reads TGCGCCAGCAGTCAAGTCCAGCGGGAGAACGGGTATTTT.

The gene calls are TRBV30 and TRBJ1-1, with D uncertain. V lost 3 bases, J lost 1 base, and 12 bases lay in between. Germline loops: CDR1 GTSNPN, CDR2 SVGIG (reference sequence). The CDR3 loop spans 14 amino acids. The CDR3 DNA reads TGTGCCTGGAGCGGAGAATCGGGGAACACTGAAGCTTTCTTT. It codes for CAWSGESGNTEAFF. Together with reference TRBV30 and TRBJ1-1, the CDR3 gives the full variable domain: SQTIHQWPATLVQPVGSPLSLECTVEGTSNPNLYWYRQAAGRGLQLLFYSVGIGQISSEVPQNLSASRPQDRQFILSSKKLLLSDSGFYLCAWSGESGNTEAFFGQGTRLTVV.

CDR3 DNA: TGTGCCAGCAGTGAAGAGAGCGGTATGACGCTCTCTGAAGCTTTCTTT. It translates to CASSEESGMTLSEAFF. The rearrangement uses TRBV6-1 and TRBJ1-1; D remains unclear. CDR1 is MNHNS, CDR2 SASEGT, per germline. This CDR3 contains 16 residues. The V and J ends lost 1 base and 6 bases respectively, with 18 bases between them.

V and J are TRBV9 and TRBJ1-2, with D unclear. The CDR3 runs to 14 residues. V was shortened by 0 bases and J by 4 bases, with 10 bases between the two germline ends. CDR1 SGDLS and CDR2 YYNGEE come from the germline V gene. The DNA of the CDR3 is TGTGCCAGCAGCGTAGGGTTAAGTAGCTATGGCTACACCTTC. It encodes CASSVGLSSYGYTF.

The J gene is TRBJ2-5, the V gene TRBV18; D is possibly TRBD2 (5 bases). The germline V gene encodes CDR1 KGHSH and CDR2 LQKENI. Trimming pared 1 base from V and 5 bases from J, leaving 8 bases between. The CDR3 totals 13 residues. The chain's CDR3 is CASSPQGEETQYF. CDR3 coding DNA: TGTGCCAGCTCACCACAGGGAGAGGAGACCCAGTACTTC.

This chain connects TRBV29-1 to TRBJ2-2; the D is unclear. The CDR3 length is 16 residues. Looked up from germline, CDR1 is SQVTM and CDR2 is ANQGSEA. With 6 bases removed from V and 3 bases from J, the gap between germline ends came to 20 bases. CDR3 region: CSVPGPSEGDTGELFF. DNA for the CDR3: TGCAGCGTCCCGGGTCCCAGCGAAGGAGACACCGGGGAGCTGTTTTTT.

V is TRBV6-5 and J is TRBJ2-1; 7 bases align to TRBD2. This CDR3 has 14 residues. Germline V gene sequence: CDR1 MNHEY, CDR2 SVGAGI. V trimming: 0 bases; J trimming: 9 bases; junction bases outside the gene matches: 5. The chain's CDR3 is CASSYSGGSGEQFF. The CDR3 bases are TGTGCCAGCAGTTACTCGGGAGGGTCGGGTGAGCAGTTCTTC.

This chain links TRBV6-5 with TRBJ2-3; D is ambiguous. The V end lost 6 bases, the J end lost 6 bases, and 13 bases lay between the germline ends. The germline gives CDR1 MNHEY, CDR2 SVGAGI. The CDR3 is 13 residues long. The CDR3 bases are TGTGCCAGCAGGCCTCGGGTGGCGGATACGCAGTATTTT. It codes for CASRPRVADTQYF.

V usage is TRBV18 and J usage is TRBJ2-5; the D is unclear. Trimming shortened V by 7 bases and J by 1 base, and 4 bases separated the two germline ends. The CDR3 spans 11 residues. Germline CDR1 and CDR2: KGHSH and LQKENI. The CDR3 here is CASLFQETQYF. For the CDR3, the DNA is TGTGCCAGCTTATTCCAAGAGACCCAGTACTTC.

The genes are TRBV6-4 and TRBJ1-1; D call uncertain. The V end was cut by 7 bases, the J end by 5 bases, with 20 bases between. Looked up from germline, CDR1 is MRHNA and CDR2 is SNTAGT. The CDR3 is made up of 15 amino acids. DNA for the CDR3: TGTGCCAGCAATACTCGACCGGGAGTGGGTACTGAAGCTTTCTTT. This translates into CASNTRPGVGTEAFF.

The chain employs TRBV5-1 and TRBJ2-5, with D hard to call. The CDR3 runs to 13 residues. Germline V gene sequence: CDR1 SGHRS, CDR2 YFSETQ. V shed 4 bases and J shed 5 bases, with 12 bases lying between them. CDR3 in amino acids: CASSTELGETQYF. In DNA, the CDR3 is TGCGCCAGCAGCACCGAGCTCGGGGAGACCCAGTACTTC.